Listed below are T cell receptor beta chains from one sample, sequenced in a study of vaccination and CD4 T cells after COVID-19. TCRdb analysed the PCR reads with MiXCR anew, one entry per CDR3 protein. The sample comprises several thousand distinct CDR3 sequences, roughly 40% of which are singletons, and less than 40% rests with the top ten. No antigen has been identified for these receptors. Sequencing input: CD4+ T cells from blood, cultured in vitro. These receptors all come from a human donor in good health. The CDR3 runs from the conserved cysteine through the conserved F or W. Each record gives: D gene, clone size, J gene, V gene, CDR3 protein, CDR3 DNA. The D gene is left open where the match is weak. Clone size is stated in some rows and not others, as once, few, many or a class when expanded.

d_gene: NA; abundance: NA; j_gene: TRBJ1-1; v_gene: TRBV19; CDR3aa: CASSINSQGKEAFF; CDR3nt: TGTGCCAGTAGTATTAATAGTCAGGGGAAGGAAGCTTTCTTT
d_gene: TRBD1; abundance: NA; j_gene: TRBJ2-4; v_gene: TRBV15; CDR3aa: CATGGTGGLTKNIQYF; CDR3nt: TGTGCCACAGGAGGGACAGGGGGCTTAACCAAAAACATTCAGTACTTC
d_gene: NA; abundance: NA; j_gene: TRBJ1-1; v_gene: TRBV6-5; CDR3aa: CASSYSAREVRAFF; CDR3nt: TGTGCCAGCAGTTACTCAGCCCGGGAGGTACGAGCTTTCTTT
d_gene: NA; abundance: NA; j_gene: TRBJ2-3; v_gene: TRBV29-1; CDR3aa: CSATSSGWTLASTDTQYF; CDR3nt: TGCAGCGCCACTAGTTCGGGCTGGACACTAGCTAGCACAGATACGCAGTATTTT
d_gene: NA; abundance: medium-sized; j_gene: TRBJ2-1; v_gene: TRBV20-1; CDR3aa: CSAREVTYNEQFF; CDR3nt: TGCAGTGCTAGAGAGGTTACCTACAATGAGCAGTTCTTC
d_gene: TRBD1; abundance: few; j_gene: TRBJ1-5; v_gene: TRBV27; CDR3aa: CASSIQGEQPQHF; CDR3nt: TGTGCCAGCAGTATTCAGGGGGAACAGCCCCAGCATTTT
d_gene: NA; abundance: NA; j_gene: TRBJ2-7; v_gene: TRBV20-1; CDR3aa: CSASVQQAGEQYF; CDR3nt: TGCAGTGCTAGTGTCCAGCAAGCCGGCGAGCAGTACTTC
d_gene: NA; abundance: NA; j_gene: TRBJ1-5; v_gene: TRBV12-3/TRBV12-4; CDR3aa: CASSLASTGSQPQHF; CDR3nt: TGTGCCAGCAGTTTAGCGTCTACAGGGAGCCAGCCCCAGCATTTT
d_gene: TRBD1; abundance: NA; j_gene: TRBJ1-1; v_gene: TRBV19; CDR3aa: CATSRDRGLKAFF; CDR3nt: TGTGCCACCTCCAGGGACAGGGGGTTGAAAGCTTTCTTT
d_gene: NA; abundance: NA; j_gene: TRBJ1-2; v_gene: TRBV5-4; CDR3aa: CASSLDYGYTF; CDR3nt: TGTGCCAGCAGCTTGGACTATGGCTACACCTTC
d_gene: NA; abundance: NA; j_gene: TRBJ1-1; v_gene: TRBV20-1; CDR3aa: CSSDAYGNTEAFF; CDR3nt: TGCAGTTCGGACGCCTACGGGAACACTGAAGCTTTCTTT
d_gene: NA; abundance: NA; j_gene: TRBJ1-5; v_gene: TRBV19; CDR3aa: CASSMGLDQPQHF; CDR3nt: TGTGCCAGTAGTATGGGATTAGATCAGCCCCAGCATTTT
d_gene: NA; abundance: NA; j_gene: TRBJ2-1; v_gene: TRBV7-9; CDR3aa: CASSFSRPDYNEQFF; CDR3nt: TGTGCCAGCAGCTTTTCCAGACCAGATTACAATGAGCAGTTCTTC
d_gene: TRBD2; abundance: few; j_gene: TRBJ2-6; v_gene: TRBV20-1; CDR3aa: CSAPPGGSGANVLTF; CDR3nt: TGCAGTGCCCCGCCGGGGGGCTCTGGGGCCAACGTCCTGACTTTC